This record concerns one TCR beta chain sequence. The data stem from a study of blood T cell repertoires in COVID-19. Study background: The samples span acute and convalescent COVID-19 from the United States, Italy and Spain. PBMCs, B-cell-depleted T cells, or T cells provided the cDNA or gDNA that made up the material.

Measured with immunoSEQ multiplex PCR; TCRdb has only the in-frame clones, and not every one. The table has about 100,000 clones, around 87% seen once. Per germline, CDR1 SQVTM and CDR2 ANQGSEA. This CDR3 contains 15 residues. Trimming left V 2 bases short and J 0 bases short, with 14 bases between. The sequence was obtained from a human donor in a cohort sampled during active COVID-19. The J gene is TRBJ2-7, the V gene TRBV29-1; a possible D gene is TRBD1 (6 bases). The sequenced material came from peripheral blood. CDR3 residues: CSVEWGRGHSYEQYF. As DNA, the CDR3 is TGCAGCGTTGAATGGGGCAGGGGTCACTCCTACGAGCAGTACTTC.